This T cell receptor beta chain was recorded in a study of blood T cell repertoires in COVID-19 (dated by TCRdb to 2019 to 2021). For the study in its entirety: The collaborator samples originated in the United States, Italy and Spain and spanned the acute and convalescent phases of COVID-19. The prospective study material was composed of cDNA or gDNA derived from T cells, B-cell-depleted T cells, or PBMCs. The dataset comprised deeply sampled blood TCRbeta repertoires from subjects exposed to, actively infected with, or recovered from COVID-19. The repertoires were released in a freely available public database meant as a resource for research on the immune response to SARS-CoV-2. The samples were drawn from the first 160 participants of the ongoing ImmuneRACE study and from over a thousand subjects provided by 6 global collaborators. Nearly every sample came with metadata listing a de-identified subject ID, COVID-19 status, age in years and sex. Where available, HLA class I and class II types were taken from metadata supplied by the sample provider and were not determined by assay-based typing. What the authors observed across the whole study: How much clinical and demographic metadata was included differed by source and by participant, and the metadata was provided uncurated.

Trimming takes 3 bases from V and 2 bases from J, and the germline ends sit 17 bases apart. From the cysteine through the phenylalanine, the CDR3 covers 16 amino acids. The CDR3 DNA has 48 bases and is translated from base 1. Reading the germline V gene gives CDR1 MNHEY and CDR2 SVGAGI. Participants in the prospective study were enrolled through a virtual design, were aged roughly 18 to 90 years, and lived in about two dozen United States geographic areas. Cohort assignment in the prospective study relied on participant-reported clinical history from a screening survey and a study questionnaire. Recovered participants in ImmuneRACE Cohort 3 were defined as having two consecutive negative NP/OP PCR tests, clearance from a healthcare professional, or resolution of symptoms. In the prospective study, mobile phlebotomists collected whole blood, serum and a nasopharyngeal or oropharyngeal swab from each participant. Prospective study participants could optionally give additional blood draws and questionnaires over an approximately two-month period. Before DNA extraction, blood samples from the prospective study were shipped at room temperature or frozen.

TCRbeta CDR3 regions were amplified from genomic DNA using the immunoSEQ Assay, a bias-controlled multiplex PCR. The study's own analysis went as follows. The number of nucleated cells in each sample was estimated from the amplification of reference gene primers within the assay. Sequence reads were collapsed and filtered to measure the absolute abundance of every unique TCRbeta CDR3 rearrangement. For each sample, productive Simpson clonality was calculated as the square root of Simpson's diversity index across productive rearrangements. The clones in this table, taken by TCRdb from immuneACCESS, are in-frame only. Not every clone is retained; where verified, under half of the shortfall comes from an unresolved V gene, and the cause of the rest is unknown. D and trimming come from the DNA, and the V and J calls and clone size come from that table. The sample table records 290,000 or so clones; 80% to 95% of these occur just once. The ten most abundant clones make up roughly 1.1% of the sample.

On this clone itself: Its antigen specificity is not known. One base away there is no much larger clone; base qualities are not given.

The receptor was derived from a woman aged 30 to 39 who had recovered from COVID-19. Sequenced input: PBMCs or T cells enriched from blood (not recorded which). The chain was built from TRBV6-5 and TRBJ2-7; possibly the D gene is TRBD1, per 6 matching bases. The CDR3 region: CASSYGAGTNPYEQYF. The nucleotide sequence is TGTGCCAGCAGTTATGGTGCCGGGACAAATCCCTACGAGCAGTACTTC.